This T cell receptor (beta chain) came from a study of response to subunit inactivated influenza vaccine. General study findings and limits: New T cells are recruited in small numbers by each seasonal influenza vaccination, according to the authors' suggestion.

The CDR3 contains 18 residues. Germline CDR1 reads MNHEY; CDR2 reads SVGEGT. The ends lost 5 bases at V and 3 bases at J; junction bases unmatched: 19. This clonotype has just a few counts. What it recognizes is unknown. TCRdb itself ran the RT-PCR reads through MiXCR, one entry per CDR3 protein. The top ten clones hold 11% of a sample with 710,000 or so distinct CDR3 sequences, around 14% of them seen once. The receptor comes from a man aged 45-65 years who received an inactivated influenza vaccine. The rearrangement links TRBV6-2 or TRBV6-3 to TRBJ2-7; 7 bases are a match to TRBD2. Sequences were derived from PBMCs from blood, sampled 12 days after vaccination. CDR3 sequence (DNA): TGTGCCAGCAGTCATAATCCTCGCCCCGGGGGGATTATCTACGAGCAGTACTTC. It yields the protein CASSHNPRPGGIIYEQYF.